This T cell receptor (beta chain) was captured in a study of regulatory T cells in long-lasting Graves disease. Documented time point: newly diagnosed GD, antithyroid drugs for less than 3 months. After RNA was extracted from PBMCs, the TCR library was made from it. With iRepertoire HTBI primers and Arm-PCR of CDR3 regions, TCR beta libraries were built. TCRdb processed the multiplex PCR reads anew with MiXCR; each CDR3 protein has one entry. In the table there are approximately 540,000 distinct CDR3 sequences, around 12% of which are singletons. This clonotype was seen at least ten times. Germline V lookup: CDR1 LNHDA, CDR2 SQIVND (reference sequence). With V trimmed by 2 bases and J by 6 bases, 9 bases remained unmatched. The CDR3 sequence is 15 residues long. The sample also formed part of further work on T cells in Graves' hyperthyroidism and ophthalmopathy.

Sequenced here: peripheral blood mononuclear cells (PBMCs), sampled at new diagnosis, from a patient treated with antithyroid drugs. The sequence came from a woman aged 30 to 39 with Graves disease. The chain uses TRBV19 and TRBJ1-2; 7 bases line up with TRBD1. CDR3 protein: CASSIRKGAGNGYTF. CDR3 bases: TGTGCCAGTAGTATAAGAAAGGGGGCCGGTAATGGCTACACCTTC.